Sequencing of this TCR beta chain was carried out in a study of molecular identifiers for immune sequencing clone quantification. Study-wide results and caveats: Should identical TCR molecules share a barcode, the sizes of highly expanded clones could be underestimated.

Using its own MiXCR run on the PCR reads, TCRdb lists one record per CDR3 protein. The sample records a few hundred thousand distinct CDR3 sequences, around 23% being singletons. In its sample, this clonotype was seen many times. Its antigen is not identified. V lost 5 bases and J lost 4; bases outside the gene matches: 6. The CDR3 is 15 residues long. CDR1 is SGHTA and CDR2 is FQGTGA in the germline V gene. With RNA at 10%, 30% or 50%, naive CD8 libraries came from approximately 22,000 to 940,000 sorted cells. CD8+CD4-CCR7+CD45RA+ cells were sorted as naive CD8 T cells. Sequencing was carried out using naive CD8+ T cells from blood, with Jurkat cell RNA spiked in. As for subset: FACS-sorted CD8+CD4-CCR7+CD45RA+ naive T cells. The chain couples TRBV7-3 to TRBJ2-1; 9 nucleotides match TRBD2. The source of this sequence is a human donor in good health. Some libraries in this study had Jurkat cell RNA spiked in. CDR3 residues: CASSHGTSFYNEQFF. The DNA for the CDR3 is TGTGCCAGCAGCCACGGGACTAGCTTTTACAATGAGCAGTTCTTC.